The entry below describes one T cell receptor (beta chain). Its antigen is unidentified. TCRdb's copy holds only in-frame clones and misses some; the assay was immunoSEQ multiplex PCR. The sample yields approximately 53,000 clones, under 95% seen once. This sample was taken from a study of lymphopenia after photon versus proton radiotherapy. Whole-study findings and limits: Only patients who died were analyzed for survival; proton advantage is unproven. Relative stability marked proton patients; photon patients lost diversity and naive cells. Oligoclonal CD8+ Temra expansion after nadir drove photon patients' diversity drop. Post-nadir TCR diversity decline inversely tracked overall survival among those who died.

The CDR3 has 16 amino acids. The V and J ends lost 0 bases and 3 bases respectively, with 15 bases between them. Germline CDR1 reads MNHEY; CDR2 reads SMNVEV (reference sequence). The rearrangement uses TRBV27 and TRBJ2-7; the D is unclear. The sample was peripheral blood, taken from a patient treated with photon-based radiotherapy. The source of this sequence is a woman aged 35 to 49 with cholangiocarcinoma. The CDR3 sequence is CASSLSGMGFNYEQYF. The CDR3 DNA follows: TGTGCCAGCAGTTTATCCGGTATGGGTTTCAACTACGAGCAGTACTTC.